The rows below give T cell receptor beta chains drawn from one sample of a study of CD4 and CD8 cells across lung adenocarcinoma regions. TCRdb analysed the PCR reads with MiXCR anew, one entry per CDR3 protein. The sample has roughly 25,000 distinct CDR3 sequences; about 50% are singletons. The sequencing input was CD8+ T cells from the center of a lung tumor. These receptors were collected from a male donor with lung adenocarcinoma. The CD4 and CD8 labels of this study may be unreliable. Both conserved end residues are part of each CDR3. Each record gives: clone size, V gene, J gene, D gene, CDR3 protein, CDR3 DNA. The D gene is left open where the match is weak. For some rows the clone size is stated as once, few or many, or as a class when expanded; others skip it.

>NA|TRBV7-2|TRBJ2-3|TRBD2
CASSSGLATDTQYF
TGTGCCAGCAGCTCGGGACTAGCGACAGATACGCAGTATTTT
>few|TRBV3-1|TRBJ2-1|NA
CASSQASRNEQFF
TGTGCCAGCAGCCAAGCCAGCCGGAATGAGCAGTTCTTC
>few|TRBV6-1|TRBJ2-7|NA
CASSERAGSVSYEQYF
TGTGCCAGCAGTGAGAGGGCAGGGTCGGTCTCCTACGAGCAGTACTTC
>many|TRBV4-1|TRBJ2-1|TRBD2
CASSPRTSGRANEQFF
TGCGCCAGCAGCCCCAGGACTAGCGGGAGGGCCAATGAGCAGTTCTTC
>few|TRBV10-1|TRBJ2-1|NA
CATSVGPYNEQFF
TGCGCCACCAGCGTGGGGCCCTACAATGAGCAGTTCTTC
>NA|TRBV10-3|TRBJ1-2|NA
CAISEAATIYGYTF
TGTGCCATCAGTGAAGCAGCTACCATCTATGGCTACACCTTC
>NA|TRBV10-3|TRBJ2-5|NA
CAGRVGGDTETQYF
TGTGCCGGGCGCGTGGGCGGGGACACAGAGACCCAGTACTTC
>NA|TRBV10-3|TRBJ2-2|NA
CAIGLLTVGTGALFF
TGTGCCATCGGCCTTCTGACAGTCGGCACCGGTGCGCTGTTTTTT
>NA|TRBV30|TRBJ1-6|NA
CAWSVMARNSPLHF
TGTGCCTGGAGTGTAATGGCCAGAAATTCACCCCTCCACTTT
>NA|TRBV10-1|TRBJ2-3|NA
CASGERLRGENTQYF
TGCGCCAGCGGGGAGAGGCTGCGGGGAGAAAACACGCAGTATTTT
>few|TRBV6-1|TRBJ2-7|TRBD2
CASSEGPLTSGYEQYF
TGTGCCAGCAGTGAAGGGCCCCTGACTAGCGGCTACGAGCAGTACTTC
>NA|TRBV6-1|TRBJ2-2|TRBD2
CASRSGGFTGELFF
TGTGCCAGCCGTAGCGGGGGTTTCACCGGGGAGCTGTTTTTT
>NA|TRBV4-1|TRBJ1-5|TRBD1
CASSQGTGENQPQHF
TGCGCCAGCAGCCAAGGGACAGGGGAAAATCAGCCCCAGCATTTT
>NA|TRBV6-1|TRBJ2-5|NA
CAGRAPETQYF
TGTGCCGGCCGTGCGCCAGAGACCCAGTACTTC
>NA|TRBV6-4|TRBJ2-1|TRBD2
CASTPIAGGDYNEQFF
TGTGCCAGCACCCCTATAGCGGGAGGGGACTACAATGAGCAGTTCTTC
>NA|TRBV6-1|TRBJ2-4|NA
CASSDAGMGVRDTQYF
TGTGCCAGCAGTGACGCGGGGATGGGGGTCAGGGATACGCAGTACTTC
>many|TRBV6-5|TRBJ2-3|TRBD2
CASSYPAGVIDTQYF
TGTGCCAGCAGTTACCCAGCGGGAGTTATAGATACGCAGTATTTT
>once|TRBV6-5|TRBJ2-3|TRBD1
CASSYGTGDQDTQYF
TGTGCCAGCAGTTACGGGACAGGGGATCAAGATACCCAGTATTTT
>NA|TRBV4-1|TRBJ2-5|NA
CASSPEGDPRETQYF
TGCGCCAGCAGCCCAGAAGGGGATCCCCGAGAGACCCAGTACTTC
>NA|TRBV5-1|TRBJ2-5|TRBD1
CASSVGQGRETQYF
TGCGCCAGCAGCGTGGGACAGGGGAGGGAGACCCAGTACTTC
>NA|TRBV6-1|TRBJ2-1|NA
CASSETWSGGTGEQFF
TGTGCCAGCAGTGAAACGTGGAGTGGCGGCACCGGGGAGCAGTTTTTC
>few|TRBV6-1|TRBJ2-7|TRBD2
CASTLVWTSTYEQYF
TGTGCCAGCACTCTTGTTTGGACTAGCACCTACGAGCAGTACTTC
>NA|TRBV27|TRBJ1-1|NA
CASSLRRANTEAFF
TGTGCCAGCAGTTTACGGAGGGCGAACACTGAAGCTTTCTTT
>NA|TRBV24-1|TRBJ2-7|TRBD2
CAAGGGSGIQDTQYF
TGTGCCGCGGGGGGCGGGAGCGGTATCCAAGATACGCAGTACTTC
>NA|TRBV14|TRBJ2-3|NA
CAGRGGQAQETQYF
TGTGCGGGCAGGGGGGGACAGGCCCAAGAGACCCAGTATTTT
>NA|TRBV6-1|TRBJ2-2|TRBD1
CASKGQGGPGELFF
TGTGCCAGCAAAGGACAGGGTGGGCCCGGGGAGCTGTTTTTT
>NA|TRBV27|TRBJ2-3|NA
CASSSGAGGSDPDTQYF
TGTGCCAGCAGTTCGGGAGCCGGGGGCAGTGATCCAGATACGCAGTATTTC
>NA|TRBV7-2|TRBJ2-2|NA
CASSLVYRGAGELFF
TGTGCCAGCAGCTTAGTCTACCGGGGAGCCGGGGAGCTGTTTTTT
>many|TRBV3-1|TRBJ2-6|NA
CASSPRGLGANVLTF
TGTGCCAGCAGCCCCAGAGGGCTCGGGGCCAACGTCCTGACTTTC
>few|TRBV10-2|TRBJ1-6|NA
CASIGLETYEQHF
TGCGCCAGCATAGGACTGGAAACCTACGAGCAGCACTTT
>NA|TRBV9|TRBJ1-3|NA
CASSVTDGRNSGNTIYF
TGTGCCAGCAGCGTAACGGATGGGCGGAACTCTGGAAACACCATATATTTT
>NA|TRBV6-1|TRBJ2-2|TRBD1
CASRVGGQGAGELFF
TGTGCCAGCAGAGTGGGGGGACAGGGGGCCGGGGAGCTGTTTTTT
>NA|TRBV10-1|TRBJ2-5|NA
CASSDSRAPDTQYF
TGCGCCAGCAGTGACAGCCGTGCCCCAGATACCCAGTACTTC
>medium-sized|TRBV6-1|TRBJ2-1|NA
CASREQGWREQFF
TGTGCCAGCAGGGAACAGGGATGGCGTGAGCAGTTCTTC
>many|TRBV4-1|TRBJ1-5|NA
CASSQDQGDAGGNQPQHF
TGCGCCAGCAGCCAAGACCAAGGAGACGCGGGGGGCAATCAGCCCCAGCATTTT
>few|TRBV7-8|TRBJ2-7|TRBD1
CASSLGAGQGYEQYF
TGTGCCAGCAGCTTAGGGGCGGGACAGGGCTACGAGCAGTACTTC
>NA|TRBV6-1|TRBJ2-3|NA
CASSEAGMGAEDIQYF
TGTGCCAGCAGTGAAGCGGGGATGGGGGCTGAAGATATTCAGTATTTC
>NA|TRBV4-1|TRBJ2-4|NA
CASSPGPGATDTQYF
TGCGCCAGCAGCCCGGGGCCAGGAGCCACAGATACGCAGTACTTC
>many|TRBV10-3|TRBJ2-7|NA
CATALGPLSYEQYF
TGTGCCACCGCTCTAGGGCCCCTCTCCTACGAGCAGTACTTC
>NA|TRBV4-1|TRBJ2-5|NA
CASSQERGREPQETQYF
TGCGCCAGCAGCCAAGAGAGGGGGCGGGAGCCCCAAGAGACCCAGTACTTC
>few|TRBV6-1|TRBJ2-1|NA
CASRGRGGRVNEQFF
TGTGCCAGCAGGGGACGGGGTGGAAGGGTCAATGAGCAGTTCTTC
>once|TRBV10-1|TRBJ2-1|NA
CASSESVLYNEQFF
TGCGCCAGCAGTGAGTCCGTACTCTACAATGAGCAGTTCTTC
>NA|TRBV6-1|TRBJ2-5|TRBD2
CACGGAGRGDGETQYF
TGTGCCTGCGGGGGGGCCGGGAGAGGGGACGGGGAGACGCAGTACTTC
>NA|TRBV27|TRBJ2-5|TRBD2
CACGVSGGRDQNTQYF
TGTGCCTGCGGGGTGAGCGGGGGGCGAGACCAAAACACCCAGTACTTC
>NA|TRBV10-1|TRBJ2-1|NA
CASSDGFWPRGNEQFF
TGCGCCAGCAGTGATGGGTTTTGGCCCCGCGGGAATGAGCAGTTCTTC
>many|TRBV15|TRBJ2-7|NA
CATSREGIHEQYF
TGTGCCACCAGCAGAGAGGGGATCCACGAGCAGTACTTC
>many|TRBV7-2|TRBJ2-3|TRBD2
CASSLGLATDTQYF
TGTGCCAGCAGCCTCGGACTAGCGACAGATACGCAGTATTTT
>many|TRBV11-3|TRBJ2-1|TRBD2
CASSPRSGRANEQFF
TGTGCCAGCAGCCCCCGTAGCGGGAGGGCAAATGAGCAGTTCTTC
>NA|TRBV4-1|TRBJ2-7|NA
CASSQAGNYEQYF
TGCGCCAGCAGCCAAGCGGGGAATTACGAGCAGTACTTC
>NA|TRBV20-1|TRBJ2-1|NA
CSARTGSYNEQFF
TGCAGTGCCAGGACTGGGTCCTACAATGAGCAGTTCTTC
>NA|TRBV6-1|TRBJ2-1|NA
CARGGGGQGARLWGETQFF
TGTGCCAGGGGGGGGGGGGGGCAGGGGGCACGTCTGTGGGGCGAGACCCAGTTCTTC
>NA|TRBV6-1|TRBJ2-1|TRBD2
CASSPETSGHGEQFF
TGTGCCAGCAGTCCAGAGACTAGCGGCCATGGTGAGCAGTTCTTC
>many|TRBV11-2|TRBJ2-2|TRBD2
CASSPRAAGVGGELFF
TGTGCCAGCAGCCCCCGCGCGGCGGGAGTGGGCGGGGAGCTGTTTTTT
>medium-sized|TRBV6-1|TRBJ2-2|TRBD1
CASSESGGVELFF
TGTGCCAGCAGTGAATCAGGGGGCGTGGAGCTGTTTTTT
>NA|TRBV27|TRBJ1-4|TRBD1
CASSLQGGEKLFF
TGTGCCAGCAGTTTACAGGGGGGCGAAAAACTGTTTTTT
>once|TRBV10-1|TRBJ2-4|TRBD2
CASTAGRVGRAKNIQYF
TGCGCCAGCACAGCGGGGCGCGTAGGCCGAGCCAAAAACATCCAGTACTTC
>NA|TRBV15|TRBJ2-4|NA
CATSRDIRANEQYF
TGTGCCACCAGCAGAGATATCAGGGCGAATGAGCAGTACTTC
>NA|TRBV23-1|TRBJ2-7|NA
CASSHSGGRGLMVASYEQYF
TGCGCCAGCAGTCATTCGGGGGGCAGGGGGCTAATGGTTGCGTCCTACGAGCAGTACTTC
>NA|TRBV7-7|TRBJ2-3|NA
CASRGGWGKDMQYF
TGTGCTAGCAGGGGGGGGTGGGGCAAAGATATGCAGTATTTC